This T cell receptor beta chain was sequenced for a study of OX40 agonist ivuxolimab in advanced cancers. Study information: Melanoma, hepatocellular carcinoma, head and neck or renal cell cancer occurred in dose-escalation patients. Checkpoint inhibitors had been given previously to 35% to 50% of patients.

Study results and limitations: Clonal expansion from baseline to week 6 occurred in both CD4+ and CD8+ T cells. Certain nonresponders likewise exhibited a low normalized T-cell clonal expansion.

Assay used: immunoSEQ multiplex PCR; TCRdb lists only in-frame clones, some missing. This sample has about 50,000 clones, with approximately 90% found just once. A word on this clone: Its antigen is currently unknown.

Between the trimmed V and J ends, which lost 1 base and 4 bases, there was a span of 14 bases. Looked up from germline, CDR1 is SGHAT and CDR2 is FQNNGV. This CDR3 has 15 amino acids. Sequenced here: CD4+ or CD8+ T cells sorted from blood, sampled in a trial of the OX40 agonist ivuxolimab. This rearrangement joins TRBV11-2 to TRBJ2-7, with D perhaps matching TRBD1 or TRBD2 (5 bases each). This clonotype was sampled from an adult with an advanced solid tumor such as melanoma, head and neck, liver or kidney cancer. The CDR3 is CASSLAPGAGYEQYF. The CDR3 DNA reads TGTGCCAGCAGCTTAGCCCCCGGGGCCGGGTACGAGCAGTACTTC.